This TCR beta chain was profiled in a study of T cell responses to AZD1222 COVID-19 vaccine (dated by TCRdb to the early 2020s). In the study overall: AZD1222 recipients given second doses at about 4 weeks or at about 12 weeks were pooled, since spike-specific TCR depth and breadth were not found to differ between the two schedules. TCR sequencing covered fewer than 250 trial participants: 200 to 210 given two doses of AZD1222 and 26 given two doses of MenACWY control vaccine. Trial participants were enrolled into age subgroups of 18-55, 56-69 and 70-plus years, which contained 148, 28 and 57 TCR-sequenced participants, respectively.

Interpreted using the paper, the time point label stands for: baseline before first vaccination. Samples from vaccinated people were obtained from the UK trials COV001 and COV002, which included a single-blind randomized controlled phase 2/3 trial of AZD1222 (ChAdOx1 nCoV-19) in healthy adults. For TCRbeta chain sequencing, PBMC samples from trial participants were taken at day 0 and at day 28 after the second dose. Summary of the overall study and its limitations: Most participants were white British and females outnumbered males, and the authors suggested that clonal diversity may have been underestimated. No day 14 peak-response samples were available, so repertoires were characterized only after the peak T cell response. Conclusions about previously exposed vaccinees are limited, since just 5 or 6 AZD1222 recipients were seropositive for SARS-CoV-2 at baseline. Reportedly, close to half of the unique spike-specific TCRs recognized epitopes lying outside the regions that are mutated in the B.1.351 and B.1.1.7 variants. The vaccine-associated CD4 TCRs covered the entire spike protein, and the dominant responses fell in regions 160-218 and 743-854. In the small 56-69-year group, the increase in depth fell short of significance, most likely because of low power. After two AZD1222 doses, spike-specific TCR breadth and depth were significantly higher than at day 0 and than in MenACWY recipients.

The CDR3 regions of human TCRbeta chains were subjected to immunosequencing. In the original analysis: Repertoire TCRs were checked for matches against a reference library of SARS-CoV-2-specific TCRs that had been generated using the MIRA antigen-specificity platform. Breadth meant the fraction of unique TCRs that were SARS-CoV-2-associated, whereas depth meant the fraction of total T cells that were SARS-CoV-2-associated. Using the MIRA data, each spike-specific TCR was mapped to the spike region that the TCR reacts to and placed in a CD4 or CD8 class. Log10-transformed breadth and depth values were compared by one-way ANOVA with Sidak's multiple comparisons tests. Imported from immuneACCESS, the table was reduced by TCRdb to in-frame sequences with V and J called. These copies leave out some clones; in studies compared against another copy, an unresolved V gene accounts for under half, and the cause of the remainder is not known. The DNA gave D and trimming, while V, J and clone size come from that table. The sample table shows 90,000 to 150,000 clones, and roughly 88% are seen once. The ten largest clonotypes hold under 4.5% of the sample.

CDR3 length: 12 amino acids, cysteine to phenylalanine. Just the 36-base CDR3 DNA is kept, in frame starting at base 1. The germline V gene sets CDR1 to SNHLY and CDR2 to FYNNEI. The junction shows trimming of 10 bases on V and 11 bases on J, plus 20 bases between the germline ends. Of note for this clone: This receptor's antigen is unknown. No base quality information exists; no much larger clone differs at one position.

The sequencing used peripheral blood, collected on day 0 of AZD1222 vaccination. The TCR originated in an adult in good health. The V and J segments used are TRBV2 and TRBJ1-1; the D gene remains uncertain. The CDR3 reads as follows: CATQPRSYNAFF. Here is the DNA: TGTGCCACCCAACCCCGATCCTACAACGCTTTCTTT.